This T cell receptor beta chain is drawn from a study of shared clonotypes between healthy human individuals. TCRdb's table, derived via immunoSEQ multiplex PCR, lists solely in-frame clones and lacks some. Found here are approximately 530,000 clones, roughly 95% of them singletons; the top ten hold about 0.059%. Germline V gene lookup returns CDR1 SQVTM and CDR2 ANQGSEA. CDR3 length: 11 residues. Trimming shortened V by 4 bases and J by 1 base, and 4 bases separated the two germline ends. The receptor was isolated from a woman aged 30 to 39 in good health. The sample taken for sequencing was naive CD4+ T cells sorted from blood. Subset denoted: CD45RA+ positively selected. This chain joins TRBV29-1 and TRBJ1-1; D unclear. The CDR3 loop reads CSVVKNTEAFF. Here the CDR3 DNA reads TGCAGCGTTGTAAAGAACACTGAAGCTTTCTTT.